A selection of T cell receptor beta chains follows, all from one sample in a study of shared clonotypes between healthy human individuals. Repertoires were generated with immunoSEQ multiplex PCR, while TCRdb's copy carries only in-frame clones and drops some. The sample has about 100,000 clones, 60% to 70% seen once. The sequencing input was memory CD8+ T cells sorted from blood. The receptors come from a man under 40 in good health. Both conserved end residues are part of each CDR3.

v_call,j_call,cdr3_aa
TRBV15,TRBJ1-5,CATSRDQGVSQPQHF
TRBV6-5,TRBJ2-1,CASRSAAGYNEQFF
TRBV9,TRBJ1-2,CASSLNGGLGYTF
TRBV6-1,TRBJ2-7,CASLRRISYEQYF
TRBV5-5,TRBJ2-7,CASSLRGGSGSYEQYF
TRBV7-2,TRBJ2-3,CASSLGPPNTQYF
TRBV13,TRBJ2-1,CASSLVASGDEQFF
TRBV6-5,TRBJ2-1,CASTSGTSGYNEQFF
TRBV19,TRBJ1-3,CASSYLAGAGNTIYF
TRBV6-4,TRBJ2-1,CASSDSPESYNEQFF
TRBV10-1,TRBJ2-3,CASSKADPSTDTQYF
TRBV25-1,TRBJ2-3,CASTSTRTDTQYF
TRBV29-1,TRBJ2-1,CSVEEETGNEQFF
TRBV13,TRBJ1-1,CASSFLDMNTEAFF
TRBV25-1,TRBJ2-6,CASAGRANVLTF
TRBV7-2,TRBJ2-3,CASSLVFGGSGTDTQYF
TRBV5-5,TRBJ2-7,CASSLAGLFSYEQYF
TRBV15,TRBJ2-1,CATSRVGTDNEQFF
TRBV19,TRBJ1-5,CASSISGIGQPQHF
TRBV6-4,TRBJ2-1,CASSYVAEPPYNEQFF
TRBV15,TRBJ2-1,CATSRGDFPEQFF
TRBV27,TRBJ2-7,CASSFSGGDRGTYEQYF
TRBV15,TRBJ2-3,CATSNFGGDTDTQYF
TRBV6-6,TRBJ1-1,CASSYSPGQGNTEAFF
TRBV7-9,TRBJ2-7,CASTSGGAADEQYF
TRBV4-3,TRBJ2-2,CASSQDRGDWTGELFF
TRBV29-1,TRBJ2-3,CSGAGLAGGSDTQYF
TRBV5-6,TRBJ1-2,CASSLAGEIRSYTF
TRBV7-9,TRBJ2-1,CASSQEGSGGYNEQFF
TRBV15,TRBJ2-1,CATSRGLAGGPREQFF
TRBV27,TRBJ2-2,CASSLLWGDAGVGELFF
TRBV19,TRBJ1-2,CASSTGYGYTF
TRBV28,TRBJ2-1,CASSPGDEQFF
TRBV14,TRBJ2-7,CASSHGRESYEQYF
TRBV7-8,TRBJ2-5,CASSLRIVQETQYF
TRBV20-1,TRBJ2-7,CSALFSPEQYF
TRBV27,TRBJ2-3,CASSLGQGKDTQYF
TRBV7-2,TRBJ1-1,CASSLETGRRTEAFF
TRBV5-8,TRBJ2-7,CASTSQREPSYEQYF
TRBV4-2,TRBJ1-1,CASSLGVTEAFF
TRBV7-9,TRBJ2-7,CASSFLAEAGEQYF
TRBV27,TRBJ2-7,CASSSSGRNYEQYF
TRBV27,TRBJ2-1,CASRTGTSNNEQFF
TRBV15,TRBJ2-2,CATSREKPGQGFRELFF
TRBV27,TRBJ2-2,CASSPQIRQGAGTGELFF
TRBV5-4,TRBJ2-3,CASSLGAWTVSSTDTQYF
TRBV19,TRBJ1-5,CAAAGQGINQPQHF
TRBV6-4,TRBJ2-3,CASSERGQGTDTQYF
TRBV9,TRBJ2-5,CASSVGDSGSVETQYF
TRBV6-5,TRBJ2-1,CASSYDTYNEQFF
TRBV7-3,TRBJ2-1,CASSYDRGPYNEQFF
TRBV28,TRBJ2-7,CAIADSYEQYF
TRBV29-1,TRBJ2-5,CSVDGGETQYF
TRBV18,TRBJ2-2,CASSPRLPRNSLTNTGELFF
TRBV7-2,TRBJ2-7,CASSLVPGSYEQYF
TRBV9,TRBJ1-5,CASSAGTGSPAQHF
TRBV4-3,TRBJ2-1,CASSQDLAPPYNEQFF